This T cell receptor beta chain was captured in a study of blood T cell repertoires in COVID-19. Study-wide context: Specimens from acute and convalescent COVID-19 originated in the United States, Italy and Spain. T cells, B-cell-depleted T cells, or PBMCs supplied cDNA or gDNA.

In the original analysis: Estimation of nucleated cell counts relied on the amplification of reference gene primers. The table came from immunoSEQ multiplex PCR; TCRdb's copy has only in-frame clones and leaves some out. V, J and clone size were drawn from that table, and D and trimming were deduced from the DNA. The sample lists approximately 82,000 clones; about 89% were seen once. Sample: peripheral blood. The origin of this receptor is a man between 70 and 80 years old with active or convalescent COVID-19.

The CDR3 protein is CASSATSGRAYEQFF. The DNA of the CDR3 is TGTGCCAGCAGCGCGACTAGCGGGAGGGCCTATGAGCAGTTCTTC. The chain is built from TRBV9 and TRBJ2-1; 14 bases align to TRBD2. The CDR3 extends over 15 amino acids. The junction had 4 bases not matched to a gene; V was cut back by 3 bases and J by 8 bases. CDR1 and CDR2 from the germline V gene are SGDLS and YYNGEE.